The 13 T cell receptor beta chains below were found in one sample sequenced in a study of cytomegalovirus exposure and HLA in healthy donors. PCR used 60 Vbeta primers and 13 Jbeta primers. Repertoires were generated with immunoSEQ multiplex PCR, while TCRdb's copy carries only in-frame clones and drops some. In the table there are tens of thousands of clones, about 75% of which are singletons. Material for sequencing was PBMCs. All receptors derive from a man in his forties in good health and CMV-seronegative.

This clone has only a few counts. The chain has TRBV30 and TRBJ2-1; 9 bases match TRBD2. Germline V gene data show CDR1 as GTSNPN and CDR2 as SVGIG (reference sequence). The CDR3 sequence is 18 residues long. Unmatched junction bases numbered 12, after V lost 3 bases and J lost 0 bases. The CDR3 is CAWRMRLAGWSSYNEQFF. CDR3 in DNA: TGTGCCTGGAGGATGCGTCTAGCGGGGTGGAGCTCCTACAATGAGCAGTTCTTC.

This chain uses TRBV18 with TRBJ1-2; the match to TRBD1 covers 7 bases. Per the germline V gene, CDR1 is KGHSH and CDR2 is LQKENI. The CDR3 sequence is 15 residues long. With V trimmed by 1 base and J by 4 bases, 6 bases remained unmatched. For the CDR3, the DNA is TGTGCCAGCTCACCACTTCCGAGACAGGGCTATGGCTACACCTTC. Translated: CASSPLPRQGYGYTF.

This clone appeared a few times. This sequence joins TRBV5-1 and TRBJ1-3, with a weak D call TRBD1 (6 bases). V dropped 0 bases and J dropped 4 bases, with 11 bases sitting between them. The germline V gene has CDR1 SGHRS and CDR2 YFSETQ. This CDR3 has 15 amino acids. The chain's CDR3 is CASSLAGARGNTIYF. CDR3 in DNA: TGCGCCAGCAGCTTGGCAGGGGCGCGCGGAAACACCATATATTTT.

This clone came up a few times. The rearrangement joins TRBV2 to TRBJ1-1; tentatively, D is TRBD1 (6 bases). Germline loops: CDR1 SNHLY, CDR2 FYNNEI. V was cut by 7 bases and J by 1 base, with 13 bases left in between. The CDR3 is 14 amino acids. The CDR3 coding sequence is TGTGCCAGCAACCAAGGACAGAGGAACACTGAAGCTTTCTTT. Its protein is CASNQGQRNTEAFF.

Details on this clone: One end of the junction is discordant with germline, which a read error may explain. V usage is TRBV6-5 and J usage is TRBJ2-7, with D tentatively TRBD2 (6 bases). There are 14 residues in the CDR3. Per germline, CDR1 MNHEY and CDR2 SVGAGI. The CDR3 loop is CASSYSTRLYEQYF. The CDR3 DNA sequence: TGTGCCAGCAGCTACTCGACTAGGCTGTACGAGCAGTACTTC.

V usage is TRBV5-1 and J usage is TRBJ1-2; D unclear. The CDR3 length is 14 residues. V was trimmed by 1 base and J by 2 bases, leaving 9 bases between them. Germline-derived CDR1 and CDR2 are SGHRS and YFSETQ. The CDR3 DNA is TGCGCCAGCAGCTTGAGCTCAGGCAACTATGGCTACACCTTC. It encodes CASSLSSGNYGYTF. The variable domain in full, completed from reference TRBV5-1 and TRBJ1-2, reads KAGVTQTPRYLIKTRGQQVTLSCSPISGHRSVSWYQQTPGQGLQFLFEYFSETQRNKGNFPGRFSGRQFSNSRSEMNVSTLELGDSALYLCASSLSSGNYGYTFGSGTRLTVV.

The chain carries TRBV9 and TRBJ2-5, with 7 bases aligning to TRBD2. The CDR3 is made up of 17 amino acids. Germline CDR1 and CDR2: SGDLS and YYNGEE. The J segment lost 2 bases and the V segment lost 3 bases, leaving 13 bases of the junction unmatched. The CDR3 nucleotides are TGTGCCAGCAGCGAGGGGCCAGGCGGGGGTATACAAGAGACCCAGTACTTC. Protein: CASSEGPGGGIQETQYF.

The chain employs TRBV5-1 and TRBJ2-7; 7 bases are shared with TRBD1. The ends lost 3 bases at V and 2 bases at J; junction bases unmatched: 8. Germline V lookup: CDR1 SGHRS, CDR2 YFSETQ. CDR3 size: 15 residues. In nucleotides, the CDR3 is TGCGCCAGCAGCTCTGACAGGGCGACCCCCTACGAGCAGTACTTC. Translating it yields CASSSDRATPYEQYF. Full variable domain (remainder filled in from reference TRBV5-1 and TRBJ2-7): KAGVTQTPRYLIKTRGQQVTLSCSPISGHRSVSWYQQTPGQGLQFLFEYFSETQRNKGNFPGRFSGRQFSNSRSEMNVSTLELGDSALYLCASSSDRATPYEQYFGPGTRLTVT.

The CDR3 sequence: CASSPALAGSSYNEQFF. Written as DNA, the CDR3 is TGTGCCAGCTCACCCGCCCTAGCGGGGAGCTCCTACAATGAGCAGTTCTTC. This chain joins TRBV18 and TRBJ2-1, with TRBD2 matching 9 bases. The CDR3 runs to 17 residues. The germline gives CDR1 KGHSH, CDR2 LQKENI. V shed 3 bases and J 0 bases; nucleotides not matched to a gene: 6.

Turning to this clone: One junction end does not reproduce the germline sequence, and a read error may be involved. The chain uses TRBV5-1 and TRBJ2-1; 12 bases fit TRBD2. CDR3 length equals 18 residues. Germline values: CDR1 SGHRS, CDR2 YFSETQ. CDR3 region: CAISFSSGRALSYNEQFF. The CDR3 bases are TGCGCCATCAGCTTCTCTAGCGGGAGGGCCCTCAGCTACAATGAGCAGTTCTTC.

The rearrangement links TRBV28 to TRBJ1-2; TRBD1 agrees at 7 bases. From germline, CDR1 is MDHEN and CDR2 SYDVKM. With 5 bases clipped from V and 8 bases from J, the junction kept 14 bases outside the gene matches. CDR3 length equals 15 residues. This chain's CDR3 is CASSRGTVGDWGYTF. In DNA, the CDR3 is TGTGCCAGCAGTCGCGGGACAGTTGGGGATTGGGGCTACACCTTC.

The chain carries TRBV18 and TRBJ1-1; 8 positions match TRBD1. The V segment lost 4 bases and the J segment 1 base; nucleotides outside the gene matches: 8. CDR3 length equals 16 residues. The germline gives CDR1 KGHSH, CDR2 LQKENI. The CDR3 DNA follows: TGTGCCAGCTCACTCTCCTCCGACAGGGGGAACACTGAAGCTTTCTTT. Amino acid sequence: CASSLSSDRGNTEAFF.

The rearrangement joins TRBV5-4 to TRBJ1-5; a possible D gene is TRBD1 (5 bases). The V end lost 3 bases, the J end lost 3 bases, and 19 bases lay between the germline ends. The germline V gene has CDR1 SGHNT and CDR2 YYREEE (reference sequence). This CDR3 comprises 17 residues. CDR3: CASSSRQPQGFNQPQHF. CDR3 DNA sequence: TGTGCCAGCAGCTCGCGCCAGCCTCAGGGATTCAATCAGCCCCAGCATTTT.